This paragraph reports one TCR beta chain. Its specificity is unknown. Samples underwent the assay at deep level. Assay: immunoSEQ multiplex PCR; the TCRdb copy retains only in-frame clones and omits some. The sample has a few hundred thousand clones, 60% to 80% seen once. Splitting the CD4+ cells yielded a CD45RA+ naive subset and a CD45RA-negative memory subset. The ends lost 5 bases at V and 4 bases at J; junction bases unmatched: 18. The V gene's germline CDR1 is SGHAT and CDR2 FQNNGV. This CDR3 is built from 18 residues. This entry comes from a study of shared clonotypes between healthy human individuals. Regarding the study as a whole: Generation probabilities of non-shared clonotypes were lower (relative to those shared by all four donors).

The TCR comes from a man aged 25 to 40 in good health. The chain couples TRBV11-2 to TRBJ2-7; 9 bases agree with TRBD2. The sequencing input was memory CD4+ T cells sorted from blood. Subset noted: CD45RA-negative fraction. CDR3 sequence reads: CASSRGPSGGRARYEQYF. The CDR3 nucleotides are TGTGCCAGCAGCCGAGGACCCTCGGGCGGGAGGGCCCGATACGAGCAGTACTTC.